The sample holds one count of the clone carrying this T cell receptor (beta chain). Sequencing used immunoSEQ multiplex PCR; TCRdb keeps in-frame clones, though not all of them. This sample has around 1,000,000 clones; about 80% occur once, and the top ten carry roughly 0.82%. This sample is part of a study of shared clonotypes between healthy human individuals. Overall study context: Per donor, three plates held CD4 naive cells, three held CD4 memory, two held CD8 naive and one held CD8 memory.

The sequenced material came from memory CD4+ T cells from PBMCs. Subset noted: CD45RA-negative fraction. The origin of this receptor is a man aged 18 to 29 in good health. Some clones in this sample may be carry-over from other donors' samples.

CDR3 coding DNA: TGTGCCAGCAGTTGGGGAGGGACAGTCTACGAGCAGTACTTC. Its protein is CASSWGGTVYEQYF. The rearrangement links TRBV2 to TRBJ2-7; the D call may be TRBD1 or TRBD2 (7 bases each). The CDR3 runs to 14 residues. The V end lost 5 bases, the J end lost 3 bases, and 14 bases lay between the germline ends. Germline CDR1 SNHLY, CDR2 FYNNEI.